This TCR beta chain was recorded in a study of T cells in women clearing cervical HPV infection. In regard to this clone: The read ends 3 residues before the CDR3 terminus; that terminus is restored from the germline J gene.

Generated by immunoSEQ multiplex PCR, the TCRdb table keeps only in-frame clones and is missing some. Recorded here are some 39,000 clones; the top ten clones represent around 3.5%. In germline, CDR1 is MGHRA, CDR2 YSYEKL. V was cut by 3 bases and J by 0 bases, with 15 bases left in between. This CDR3 region has 17 residues. The V call is TRBV4-1, the J call TRBJ2-4; perhaps TRBD1 as D (5 bases). The sample was blood buffy coat. The clonotype originates from a woman between 18 and 69 years old with a cervical HPV16 infection that either progressed to CIN3+ or cleared (not recorded which). CDR3 sequence reads: CASSHPRQTLAKNIQYF. The sequenced CDR3 bases are TGCGCCAGCAGCCACCCTAGACAGACTCTAGCCAAAAACATT.